The clone carrying this TCR beta chain was counted at least ten times. The antigen remains undetermined. The record originates from a study of Graves' ophthalmopathy and Graves' hyperthyroidism. Looking at the study overall: Peripheral blood was gathered at first diagnosis, ahead of any treatment whatsoever. Overall study findings and caveats: Ophthalmopathy versus stable hyperthyroidism: 13-signature model gave less than 90% sensitivity, just under 82% specificity.

RNA transcripts were the template, and TCR beta CDR3 regions were amplified from them. Second-round multiplex PCR came after a first-round RT-PCR that employed HTBI primers. MiXCR was run by TCRdb on the multiplex PCR reads, yielding one entry per CDR3 protein. The table includes under 250,000 distinct CDR3 sequences, roughly 21% detected once. Germline-derived CDR1 and CDR2 are LNHNV and YYDKDF (reference sequence). The CDR3 is 16 residues long. V was clipped by 0 bases and J by 8 bases, with 16 bases between them. The receptor was isolated from a woman in her forties or fifties with Graves' ophthalmopathy. The gene calls are TRBV15 and TRBJ2-2; D is perhaps TRBD2 (5 bases). Sequenced: peripheral blood. The CDR3 here is CATSRDKSFGGGELFF. CDR3 bases: TGTGCCACCAGCAGAGATAAGTCCTTCGGCGGGGGGGAGCTGTTTTTT. Variable domain in full (rest from reference TRBV15 and TRBJ2-2): DAMVIQNPRYQVTQFGKPVTLSCSQTLNHNVMYWYQQKSSQAPKLLFHYYDKDFNNEADTPDNFQSRRPNTSFCFLDIRSPGLGDTAMYLCATSRDKSFGGGELFFGEGSRLTVL.